This TCR beta chain was sequenced during a study of T-cell memory formation after mild COVID-19. Overall study: TCR clusters largely stayed donor specific. The study's findings and limits: Clones which contracted sat mainly in CM and EM if CD4+, and in EMRA if CD8+. Clones shrinking from day 15 to 85 showed even CD4/CD8 mixes; later expanders tilted CD4+. The appearance of some responding clones in pre-infection memory suggested that cross-reactive memory joined.

TCRdb reprocessed the 5' RACE reads via MiXCR and lists one record per CDR3 protein. Of about 270,000 distinct CDR3 sequences in the sample, about 17% were seen once. Details on this clonotype: Its antigen is unidentified.

CDR3 length: 12 residues. Germline values: CDR1 MDHEN, CDR2 SYDVKM. The V and J ends lost 1 base and 7 bases respectively, with 8 bases between them. This sequence was found in a man aged 18 to 29 who had mild COVID-19 (a few samples of this study predate the infection). Cell type and time point are not known. The sample consisted of PBMCs or a T cell subset sorted from them (not recorded which). This chain uses TRBV28 with TRBJ2-7; D not certain. CDR3 loop: CASSLLNREQYF. The CDR3 DNA reads TGTGCCAGCAGTTTATTGAACCGGGAGCAGTACTTC.